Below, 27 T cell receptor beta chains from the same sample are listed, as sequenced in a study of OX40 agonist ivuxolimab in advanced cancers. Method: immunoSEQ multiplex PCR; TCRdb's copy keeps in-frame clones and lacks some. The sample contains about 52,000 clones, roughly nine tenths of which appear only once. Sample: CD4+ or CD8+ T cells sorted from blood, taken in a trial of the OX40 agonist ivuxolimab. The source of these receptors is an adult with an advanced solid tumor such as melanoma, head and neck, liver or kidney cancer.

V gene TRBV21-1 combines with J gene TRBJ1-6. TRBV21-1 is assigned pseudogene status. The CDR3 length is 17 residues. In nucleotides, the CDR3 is TGTGCCAGCAGCAAAATGAATTCTAGCTCCTATAATTCACCCCTCCACTTT. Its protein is CASSKMNSSSYNSPLHF.

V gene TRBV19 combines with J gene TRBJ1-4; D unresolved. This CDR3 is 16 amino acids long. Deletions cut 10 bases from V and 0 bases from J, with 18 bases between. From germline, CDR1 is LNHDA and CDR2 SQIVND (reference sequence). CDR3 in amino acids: CATKVRLLATNEKLFF. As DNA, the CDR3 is TGTGCCACCAAAGTAAGGTTACTCGCAACTAATGAAAAACTGTTTTTT.

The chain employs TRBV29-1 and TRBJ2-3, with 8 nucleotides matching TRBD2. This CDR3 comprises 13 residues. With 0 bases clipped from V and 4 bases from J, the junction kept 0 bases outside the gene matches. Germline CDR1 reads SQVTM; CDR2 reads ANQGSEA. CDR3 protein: CSVEDGGADTQYF. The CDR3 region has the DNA TGCAGCGTTGAAGACGGGGGGGCAGATACGCAGTATTTT.

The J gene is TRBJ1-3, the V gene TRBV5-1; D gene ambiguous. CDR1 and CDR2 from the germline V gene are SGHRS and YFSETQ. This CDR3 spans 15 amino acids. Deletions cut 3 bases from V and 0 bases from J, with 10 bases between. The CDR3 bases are TGCGCCAGCAGCTACGATTTAAGCTCTGGAAACACCATATATTTT. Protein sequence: CASSYDLSSGNTIYF.

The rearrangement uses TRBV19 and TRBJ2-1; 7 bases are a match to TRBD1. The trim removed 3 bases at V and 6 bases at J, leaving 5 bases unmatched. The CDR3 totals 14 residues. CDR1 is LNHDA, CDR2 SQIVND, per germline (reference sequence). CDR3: CASSIRQGFNEQFF. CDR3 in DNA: TGTGCCAGTAGTATTCGACAGGGATTCAATGAGCAGTTCTTC.

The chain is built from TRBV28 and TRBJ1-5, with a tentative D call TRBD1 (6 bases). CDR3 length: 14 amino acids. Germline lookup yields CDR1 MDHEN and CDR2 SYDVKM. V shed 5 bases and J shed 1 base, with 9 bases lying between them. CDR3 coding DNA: TGTGCCAGCAGTGCCGGGACAAGCAATCAGCCCCAGCATTTT. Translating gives CASSAGTSNQPQHF. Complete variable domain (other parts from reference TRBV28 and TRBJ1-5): DVKVTQSSRYLVKRTGEKVFLECVQDMDHENMFWYRQDPGLGLRLIYFSYDVKMKEKGDIPEGYSVSREKKERFSLILESASTNQTSMYLCASSAGTSNQPQHFGDGTRLSIL.

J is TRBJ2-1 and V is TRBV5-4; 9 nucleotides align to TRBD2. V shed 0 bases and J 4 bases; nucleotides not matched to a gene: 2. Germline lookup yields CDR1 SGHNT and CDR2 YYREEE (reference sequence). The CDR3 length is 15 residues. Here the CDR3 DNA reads TGTGCCAGCAGCTTGGGACTAGCGGTGTACAATGAGCAGTTCTTC. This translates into CASSLGLAVYNEQFF.

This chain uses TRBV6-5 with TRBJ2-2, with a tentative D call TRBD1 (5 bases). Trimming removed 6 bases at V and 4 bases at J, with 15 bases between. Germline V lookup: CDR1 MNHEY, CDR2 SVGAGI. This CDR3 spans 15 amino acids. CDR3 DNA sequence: TGTGCCAGCAGCTCAGGGATTGGGCTCACCGGGGAGCTGTTTTTT. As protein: CASSSGIGLTGELFF.

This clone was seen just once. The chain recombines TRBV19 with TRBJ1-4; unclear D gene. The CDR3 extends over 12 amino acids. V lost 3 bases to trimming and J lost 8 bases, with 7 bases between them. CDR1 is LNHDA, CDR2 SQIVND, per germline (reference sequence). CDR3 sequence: CASSIDGEKLFF. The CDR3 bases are TGTGCCAGTAGTATTGACGGGGAAAAACTGTTTTTT.

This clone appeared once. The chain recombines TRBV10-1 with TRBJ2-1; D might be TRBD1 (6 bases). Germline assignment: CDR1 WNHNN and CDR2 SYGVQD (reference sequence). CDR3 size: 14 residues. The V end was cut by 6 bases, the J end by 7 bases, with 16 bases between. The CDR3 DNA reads TGCGCCAGCAGCGACCAACAGGGAAGGAATGAGCAGTTCTTC. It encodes CASSDQQGRNEQFF.

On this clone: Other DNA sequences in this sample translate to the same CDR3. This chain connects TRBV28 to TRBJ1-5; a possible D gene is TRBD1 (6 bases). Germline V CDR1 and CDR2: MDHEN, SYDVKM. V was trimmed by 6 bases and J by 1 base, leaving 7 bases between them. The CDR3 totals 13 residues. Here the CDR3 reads CASRGGSNQPQHF. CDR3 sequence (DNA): TGTGCCAGCAGGGGGGGCAGCAATCAGCCCCAGCATTTT.

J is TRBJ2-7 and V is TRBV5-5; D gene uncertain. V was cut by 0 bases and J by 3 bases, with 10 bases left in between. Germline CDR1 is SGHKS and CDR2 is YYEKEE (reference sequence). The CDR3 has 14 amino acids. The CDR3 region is CASSLGQTFYEQYF. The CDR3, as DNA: TGTGCCAGCAGCTTGGGGCAGACTTTCTACGAGCAGTACTTC.

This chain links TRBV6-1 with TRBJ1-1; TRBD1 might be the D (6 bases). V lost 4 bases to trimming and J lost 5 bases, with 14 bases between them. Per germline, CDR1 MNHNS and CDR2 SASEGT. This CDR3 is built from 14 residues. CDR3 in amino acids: CASSVGGGWTEAFF. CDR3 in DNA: TGTGCCAGCAGTGTAGGGGGGGGGTGGACTGAAGCTTTCTTT.

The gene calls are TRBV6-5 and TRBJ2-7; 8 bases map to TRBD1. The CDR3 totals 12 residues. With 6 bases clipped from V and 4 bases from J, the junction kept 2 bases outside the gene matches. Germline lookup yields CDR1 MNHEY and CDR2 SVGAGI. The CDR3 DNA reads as TGTGCCAGCAGCCACAGGGGGTACGAGCAGTACTTC. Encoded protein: CASSHRGYEQYF.

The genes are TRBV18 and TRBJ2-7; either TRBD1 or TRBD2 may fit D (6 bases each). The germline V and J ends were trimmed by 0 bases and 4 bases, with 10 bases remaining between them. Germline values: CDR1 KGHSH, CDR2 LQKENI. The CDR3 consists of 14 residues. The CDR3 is CASSPPGGSYEQYF. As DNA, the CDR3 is TGTGCCAGCTCACCACCAGGGGGGTCGTACGAGCAGTACTTC.

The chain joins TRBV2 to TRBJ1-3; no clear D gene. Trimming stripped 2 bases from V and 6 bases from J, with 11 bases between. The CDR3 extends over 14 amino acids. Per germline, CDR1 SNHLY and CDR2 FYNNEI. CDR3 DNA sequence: TGTGCCAGCAGTGAAATTTACGGGATAAACACCATATATTTT. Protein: CASSEIYGINTIYF.

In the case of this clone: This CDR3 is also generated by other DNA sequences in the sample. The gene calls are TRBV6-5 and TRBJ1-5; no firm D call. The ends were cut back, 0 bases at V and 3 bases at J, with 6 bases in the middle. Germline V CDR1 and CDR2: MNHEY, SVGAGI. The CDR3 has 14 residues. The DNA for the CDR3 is TGTGCCAGCAGTTACTCACCGATCAATCAGCCCCAGCATTTT. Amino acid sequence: CASSYSPINQPQHF.

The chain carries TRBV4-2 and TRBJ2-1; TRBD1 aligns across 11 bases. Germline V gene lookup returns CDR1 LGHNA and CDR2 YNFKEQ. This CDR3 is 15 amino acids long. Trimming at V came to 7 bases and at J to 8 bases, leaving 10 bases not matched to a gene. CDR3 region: CASTQPGQGVHEQFF. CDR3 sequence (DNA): TGTGCCAGCACTCAACCGGGACAGGGGGTCCATGAGCAGTTCTTC.

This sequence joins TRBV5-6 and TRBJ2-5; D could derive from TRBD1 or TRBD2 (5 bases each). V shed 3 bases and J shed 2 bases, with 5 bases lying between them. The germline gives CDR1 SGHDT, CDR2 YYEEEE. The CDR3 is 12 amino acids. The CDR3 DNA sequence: TGTGCCAGCAGCTGGGGGCAAGAGACCCAGTACTTC. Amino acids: CASSWGQETQYF.

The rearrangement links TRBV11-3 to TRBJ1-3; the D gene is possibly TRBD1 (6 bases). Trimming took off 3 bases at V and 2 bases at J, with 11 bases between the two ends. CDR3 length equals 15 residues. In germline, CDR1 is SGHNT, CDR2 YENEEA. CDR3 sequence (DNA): TGTGCCAGCAGCTTGACAGGCATTGCTGGAAACACCATATATTTT. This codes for CASSLTGIAGNTIYF.

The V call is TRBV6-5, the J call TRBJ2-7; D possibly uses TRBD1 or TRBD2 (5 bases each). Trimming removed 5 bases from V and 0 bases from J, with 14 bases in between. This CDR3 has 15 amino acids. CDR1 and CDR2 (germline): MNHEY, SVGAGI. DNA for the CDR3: TGTGCCAGCAGTGGACCGGGGCAATCCTCCTACGAGCAGTACTTC. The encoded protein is CASSGPGQSSYEQYF.

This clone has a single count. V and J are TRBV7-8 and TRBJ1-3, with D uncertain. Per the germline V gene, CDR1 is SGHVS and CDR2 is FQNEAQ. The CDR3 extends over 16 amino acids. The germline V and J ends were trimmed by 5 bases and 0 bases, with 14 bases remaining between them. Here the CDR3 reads CASSLFLGISGNTIYF. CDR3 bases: TGTGCCAGCAGCCTCTTTCTAGGCATCTCTGGAAACACCATATATTTT.

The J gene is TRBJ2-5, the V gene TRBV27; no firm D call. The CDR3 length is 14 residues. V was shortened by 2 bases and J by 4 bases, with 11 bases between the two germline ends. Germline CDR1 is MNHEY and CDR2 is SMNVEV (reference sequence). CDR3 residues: CASSLVGLRETQYF. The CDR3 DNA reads TGTGCCAGCAGTTTAGTGGGCCTTCGAGAGACCCAGTACTTC.

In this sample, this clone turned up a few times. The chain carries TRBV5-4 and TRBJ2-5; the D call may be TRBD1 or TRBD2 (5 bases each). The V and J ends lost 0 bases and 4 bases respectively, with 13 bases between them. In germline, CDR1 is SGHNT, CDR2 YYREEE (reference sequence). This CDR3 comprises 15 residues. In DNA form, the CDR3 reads TGTGCCAGCAGCTTGGACGGGGCCAGAGGAGAGACCCAGTACTTC. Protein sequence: CASSLDGARGETQYF.

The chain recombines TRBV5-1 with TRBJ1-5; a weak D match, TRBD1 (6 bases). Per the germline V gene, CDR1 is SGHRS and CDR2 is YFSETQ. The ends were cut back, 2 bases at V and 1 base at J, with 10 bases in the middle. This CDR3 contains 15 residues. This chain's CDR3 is CASSFGGQSNQPQHF. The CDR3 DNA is TGCGCCAGCAGCTTCGGAGGACAGAGCAATCAGCCCCAGCATTTT.

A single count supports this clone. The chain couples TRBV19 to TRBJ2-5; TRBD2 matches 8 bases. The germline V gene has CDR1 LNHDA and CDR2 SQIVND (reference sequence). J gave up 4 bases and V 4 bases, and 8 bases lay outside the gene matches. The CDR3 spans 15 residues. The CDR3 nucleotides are TGTGCCAGTAGTACGGGGGGGACTTGGGGAGAGACCCAGTACTTC. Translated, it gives CASSTGGTWGETQYF. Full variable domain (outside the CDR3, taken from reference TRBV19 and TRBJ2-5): DGGITQSPKYLFRKEGQNVTLSCEQNLNHDAMYWYRQDPGQGLRLIYYSQIVNDFQKGDIAEGYSVSREKKESFPLTVTSAQKNPTAFYLCASSTGGTWGETQYFGPGTRLLVL.

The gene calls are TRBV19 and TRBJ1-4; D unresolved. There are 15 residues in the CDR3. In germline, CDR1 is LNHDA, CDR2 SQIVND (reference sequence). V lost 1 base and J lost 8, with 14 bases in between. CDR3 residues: CASSIAISGGEKLFF. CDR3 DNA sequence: TGTGCCAGTAGTATAGCCATTAGTGGAGGAGAAAAACTGTTTTTT.